This TCR beta chain comes out of a study of metastatic and nonmetastatic thyroid tumors (TCRdb year 2020). Context from the whole study: For patients with malignant and with benign thyroid disease, the researchers compared repertoires between peripheral blood samples and tumor or nodule tissue samples.

The paper as a whole reports these results and caveats: TCR beta diversity was reported as significantly higher in malignant tumors than in benign nodules, in both blood and tumor samples.

The library was produced with PCR. TCRdb shows the sequencer as Illumina HiSeq 4000. High-throughput sequencing was used to profile the CDR3 region of the TCR beta-chain in every patient. In the paper's pipeline: CDR3 differences across clinicopathological groups were used to build a classifier for discriminating distant-metastatic papillary thyroid cancer patients. The Shannon index was used to assess repertoire diversity, and the Morisita-Horn index was used to assess tumor-blood repertoire similarity. TCRdb handled the public reads itself, with Q25 trimming in fastp and clone calling in MiXCR, and kept productive beta chains. TCRdb's processing, not the study's, gives the V and J calls here. The sample data list around 65,000 clones, and 11% to 15% of these were observed just once. 6.5% of the sample goes to the ten largest clones. About this clone itself: Its binding antigen is unknown. No base quality values were provided; no much bigger clone lies one nucleotide off.

None of the patients had been given any treatment before thyroid surgery. Using T-cell receptor beta sequencing, the researchers looked back retrospectively at clinical samples from patients, gathered between about 2011 and 2018. Input material: blood. This TCR was recovered from a male donor with papillary thyroid cancer or a benign thyroid nodule (not recorded which). Some clones in this sample may be carry-over from other donors' samples.

The CDR3 here reads CASSVAAGLYFHEQYF. The bases are TGTGCCAGCAGCGTAGCCGCCGGACTATATTTCCACGAGCAGTACTTC. Here the chain combines TRBV9 and TRBJ2-7; the D segment could be TRBD2, given 6 matching bases. The V end loses 0 bases and the J end loses 5 bases, and a stretch of 18 bases separates them. The CDR3 numbers 16 residues from cysteine through phenylalanine. CDR3 DNA only is kept here, 48 bases in frame from base 1. According to the germline V gene, CDR1 reads SGDLS and CDR2 reads YYNGEE.